The entry that follows covers one T cell receptor beta chain sequence. Its antigen has not been determined. The germline gene is not matched at one end of the junction; a read error may be the cause. The data derive from a study of tumor-infiltrating lymphocytes in primary liver carcinoma (dated 2017 in TCRdb). Notes on the research overall: Hepatocellular carcinoma (four) or combined HCC and intrahepatic cholangiocarcinoma (one) was present in the five patients, who were three men and two women aged 30 to 69 years. The tumors of the five patients were staged as T1-T3 N0M0, with maximum diameters ranging from roughly 4 to 11 cm. Each sample produced about 3.65 to 8 million productive TCRbeta reads, and read depth showed no significant difference between tissue types. Across five regions of each liver tumor, along with adjacent normal tissue and blood, the study brought together TCRbeta repertoire sequencing, expression microarrays and whole-exome sequencing. A total of about 35 specimens from 5 patients went through TCRbeta repertoire sequencing, namely 25 tumor regions, 5 adjacent noncancerous liver tissues and 5 peripheral blood samples. To link TCRbeta repertoire diversity to the local molecular phenotype, the 25 or so tumor region samples were profiled with Agilent mRNA microarrays. Reproducibility between technical replicate repertoires was high, with correlation coefficients above 0.95 and mean shared-clone rates about 0.9.

Without any cell sorting, total RNA and DNA were extracted together from 20-30 mg of bulk tissue using the AllPrep DNA/RNA mini kit. Surgical resection was performed in China between November 2015 and early 2016 on about 5 patients with histopathologically diagnosed primary liver carcinoma. At the time of sampling, the patients had chronic HBV infection and had not received any treatment. Five spatially separated regions were sampled from each tumor: the superior, inferior, left-lateral and right-lateral poles, plus the tumor centre. According to histology, viable tumor cells made up more than 80% of every tumor sample. Each fresh piece of tumor and adjacent tissue was cut in two, with one half stored in RNAlater at -80 degrees C and the other half sent for histology. Based on the germline V gene, the CDR1 and CDR2 sequences are SGHDT and YYEEEE. Including the terminal cysteine and phenylalanine, the CDR3 comprises 15 residues. Just CDR3 DNA is preserved here, 45 bases in frame from base 1.

The paper as a whole reports these results and caveats: Comparison of CD4+ and CD8+ T cell repertoires was precluded by the use of bulk unsorted samples. The study included only a few patients, and the authors note findings should be validated in a larger study. Consistent with antigen-driven expansion, pairs of tumor regions showed higher repertoire overlap (mean roughly 36%) than either tumor-adjacent pairs (around 17%) or tumor-blood pairs (around 14%). Compared with blood, tumors had a significantly larger share of the repertoire taken up by the top 250 clones (p = 0.039). Because only the TCR beta chain was sequenced and unpaired alpha chains were not captured, true repertoire diversity is likely underestimated. Only roughly 8-24% of top clones appeared in all five regions of a tumor, which suggests that tumor-infiltrating T cells are spatially heterogeneous.

A constant-region primer and ProtoScript II reverse transcriptase were used to reverse-transcribe TCRbeta-specific cDNA from around 530 ng total RNA. Three nested multiplex PCR rounds, following a slightly modified ARM-PCR procedure, were used to build the TCRbeta libraries. Multiplex TRBV1-TRBV30 forward primers and a Cbeta reverse primer were used in the first two PCR rounds, each of which was run for around 10 cycles. A final 25-cycle PCR with Deep VentR polymerase added sample barcodes and Illumina adapters. Amplicons of 200-500 bp were gel-purified with a QIAquick gel extraction kit before sequencing. An Illumina HiSeq 2500 was used to sequence the TCRbeta amplicons with 250-bp paired-end reads. On the study's bioinformatics: Quality trimming of reads was performed with Trimmomatic v0.33, and paired reads were merged with FLASH v1.2.11 so that full CDR3 sequences could be recovered. V, D and J germline segments were assigned to the rearranged TCRbeta sequences by MiGEC v1.2.1b. Clonotype statistics, along with Shannon-Wiener diversity indices, were calculated using VDJtools v1.0.0. To reduce sampling bias, subsequent analyses other than the diversity analysis used only the 250 most abundant clonotypes in each sample. The public reads were quality trimmed at Q25 with fastp and then assembled into clones with MiXCR by TCRdb, keeping productive beta chains. Each record represents a unique CDR3 protein, reported with the most common genes and DNA among its rows. What appears here as the V and J calls and clone size reflects TCRdb's work, not the paper's. The sample table shows about 30,000 distinct CDR3 sequences, and around 66% are seen once. The top ten clonotypes cover 30% to 40% of the sample.

The source of this sequence is a woman aged 25 to 39 with primary liver carcinoma and hepatitis B virus infection. The rearranged chain carries TRBV5-6 and TRBJ2-2; TRBD2 is possibly the D segment (5 matching bases). Sample: liver tumor tissue from sampling region 3. The cell subset or site label of this sample denotes: tumor region T3, left-lateral pole. Read as DNA, the sequence is TGTGCCAGCAGCTTGGCAAGAAGAGTCACCGGGGTGCTGTTTTTT. This translates into CASSLARRVTGVLFF.